This TCR beta chain was documented in a study of naive and memory T cell subsets. Four subsets defined by CD45RA and CD27 were sorted after CD3, CD4, CD8 and live/dead staining. On this clonotype itself: The antigen is not known.

Study results and limitations: Especially in CD8 cells, naive repertoires contained a few larger clonotypes, possibly CD45RA-re-expressing memory cells.

Germline lookup yields CDR1 MDHEN and CDR2 SYDVKM. The J segment lost 2 bases and the V segment lost 6 bases, leaving 12 bases of the junction unmatched. There are 16 residues in the CDR3. The beta constant-region primer was an equimolar mix of two oligonucleotides covering TRBC1 and TRBC2. The ligated cDNA underwent four PCR rounds using SP2 and nested alpha and beta constant-region primers. An oligonucleotide with the SP2 primer and a 12-nucleotide UMI was ligated to the cDNA 3' end. TCRdb recomputed calls from the UMI-ligation and nested PCR reads with MiXCR, one row per CDR3 protein. The sample lists about 160,000 distinct CDR3 sequences; roughly 22% were seen once.

The sequencing input was naive CD4+ T cells from blood. This chain joins TRBV28 and TRBJ2-7, with TRBD2 matching over 8 bases. This clonotype was sampled from a human donor in good health. The CDR3 sequence is CASSTPTRTSPYEQYF. For the CDR3, the DNA is TGTGCCAGCAGCACACCTACCCGGACTAGCCCCTACGAGCAGTACTTC.